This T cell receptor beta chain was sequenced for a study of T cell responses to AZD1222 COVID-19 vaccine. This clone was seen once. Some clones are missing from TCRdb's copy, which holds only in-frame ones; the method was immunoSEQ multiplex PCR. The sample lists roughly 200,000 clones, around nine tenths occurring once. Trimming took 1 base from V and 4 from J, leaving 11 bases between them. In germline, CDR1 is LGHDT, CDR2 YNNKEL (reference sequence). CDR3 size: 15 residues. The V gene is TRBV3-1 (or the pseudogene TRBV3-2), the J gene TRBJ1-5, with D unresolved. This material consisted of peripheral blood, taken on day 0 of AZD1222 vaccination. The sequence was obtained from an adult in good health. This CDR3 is CASSQGTLENQPQHF. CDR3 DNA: TGTGCCAGCAGCCAAGGGACCTTGGAAAATCAGCCCCAGCATTTT.